The 10 T cell receptor beta chains presented below share a single source sample, sequenced in a study of resident and recirculating memory T cells in vitiligo. The repertoire was sequenced with immunoSEQ multiplex PCR; TCRdb's copy has only in-frame clones and lacks some. The sample has 40,000 to 45,000 clones, around 90% seen once; the top ten hold 4.5%. Sequencing was done on a sample of blood. Receptors originate from a male donor with vitiligo.

This chain uses TRBV7-2 with TRBJ1-1; maybe TRBD1 (5 bases). V was pared by 5 bases and J by 2 bases, with 12 bases between. CDR3 length: 14 amino acids. Germline V gives CDR1 SGHTA, CDR2 FQGNSA. The CDR3 DNA reads as TGTGCCAGCAGCCAACAGGTCGGAAACACTGAAGCTTTCTTT. It codes for CASSQQVGNTEAFF.

The V and J genes are TRBV9 and TRBJ1-1; 8 nucleotides match TRBD1. CDR3 length: 17 residues. V dropped 0 bases and J dropped 1; count of bases not matched to a gene: 8. Germline CDR1 is SGDLS and CDR2 is YYNGEE. The CDR3 loop reads CASSVDLRTGPNTEAFF. The CDR3 DNA is TGTGCCAGCAGCGTAGACCTACGGACAGGGCCGAACACTGAAGCTTTCTTT.

In this sample, this clone turned up a few times. This chain links TRBV7-2 with TRBJ1-1; D ambiguous. Germline V gene data show CDR1 as SGHTA and CDR2 as FQGNSA. CDR3 size: 13 residues. V was pared by 10 bases and J by 0 bases, with 12 bases between. The CDR3 protein is CATLRQMNTEAFF. CDR3 in DNA: TGTGCCACCCTTAGACAAATGAACACTGAAGCTTTCTTT.

The chain uses TRBV9 and TRBJ2-2, with D possibly being TRBD1 (7 bases). Germline V gene sequence: CDR1 SGDLS, CDR2 YYNGEE. The CDR3 contains 16 residues. Trimming took 0 bases from V and 13 from J, leaving 22 bases between them. The CDR3 region has the DNA TGTGCCAGCAGCGTAGAAGCGGTGATCAGGGGGAGGCCGCTGTTTTTT. Translated: CASSVEAVIRGRPLFF.

The chain joins TRBV23-1 to TRBJ1-1; D unclear. TRBV23-1 is noted as an ORF with a role that remains uncertain. This CDR3 is built from 15 residues. Trimming cost V 0 bases and J 2 bases, with 10 bases left between them. The CDR3 coding sequence is TGCGCCAGCAGTCAATCTCCAGGTCCTAACACTGAAGCTTTCTTT. Protein sequence: CASSQSPGPNTEAFF.

V gene TRBV4-3 combines with J gene TRBJ1-5; D not resolved. The length of the CDR3 is 16 residues. The germline V gene has CDR1 LGHNA and CDR2 YSLEER. The V end lost 0 bases, the J end lost 5 bases, and 14 bases lay between the germline ends. The CDR3 spells CASSQDYEGGYQPQHF. CDR3 in DNA: TGCGCCAGCAGCCAAGATTACGAGGGAGGGTATCAGCCCCAGCATTTT.

The V and J genes are TRBV15 and TRBJ1-5; maybe TRBD1 (6 bases). V lost 2 bases and J 2 bases, leaving 13 bases between the germline ends. The CDR3 has 16 residues. Germline CDR1 reads LNHNV; CDR2 reads YYDKDF (reference sequence). The CDR3, as DNA: TGTGCCACCAGCAGAAGTCTTAACAGGGGCAATCAGCCCCAGCATTTT. It codes for CATSRSLNRGNQPQHF.

The sample holds a few counts of this clone. V gene TRBV4-3 combines with J gene TRBJ1-4; 7 bases match TRBD1. Per germline, CDR1 LGHNA and CDR2 YSLEER. V was clipped by 4 bases and J by 6 bases; unmatched bases: 8. CDR3 size: 15 residues. In DNA form, the CDR3 reads TGCGCCAGCAGCCCCCGGACAGGATTCGATGAAAAACTGTTTTTT. Protein: CASSPRTGFDEKLFF.

The V and J genes are TRBV9 and TRBJ2-2; D remains unclear. CDR3 size: 11 residues. V was clipped by 3 bases and J by 7 bases, with 4 bases between them. CDR1 and CDR2 (germline): SGDLS, YYNGEE. The CDR3 DNA reads TGTGCCAGCAGCGGAGACGGGGAGCTGTTTTTT. Encoded protein: CASSGDGELFF.

This clone was seen a single time. The chain combines TRBV7-9 with TRBJ1-2, with D possibly being TRBD1 (6 bases). The CDR3 is made up of 14 amino acids. The germline gives CDR1 SEHNR, CDR2 FQNEAQ (reference sequence). V gave up 6 bases and J gave up 4 bases, with 15 bases separating them. Written as DNA, the CDR3 is TGTGCCAGCAGGGCGCGGGGGGGCTCCTATGGCTACACCTTC. Translated: CASRARGGSYGYTF. The whole variable domain, filled in from reference TRBV7-9 and TRBJ1-2, reads DTGVSQNPRHKITKRGQNVTFRCDPISEHNRLYWYRQTLGQGPEFLTYFQNEAQLEKSRLLSDRFSAERPKGSFSTLEIQRTEQGDSAMYLCASRARGGSYGYTFGSGTRLTVV.